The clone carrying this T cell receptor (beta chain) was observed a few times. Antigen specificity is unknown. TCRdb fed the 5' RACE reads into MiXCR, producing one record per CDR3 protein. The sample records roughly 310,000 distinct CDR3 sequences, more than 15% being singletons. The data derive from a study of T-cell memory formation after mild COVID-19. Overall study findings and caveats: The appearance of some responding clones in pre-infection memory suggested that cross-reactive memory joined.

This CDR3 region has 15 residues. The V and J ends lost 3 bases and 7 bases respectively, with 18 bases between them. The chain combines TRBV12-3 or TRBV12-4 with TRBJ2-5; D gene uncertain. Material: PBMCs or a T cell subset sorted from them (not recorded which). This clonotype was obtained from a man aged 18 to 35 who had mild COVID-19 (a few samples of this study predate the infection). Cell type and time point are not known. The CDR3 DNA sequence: TGTGCCAGCAGTTTTGACGTGGAGCTCTTCGGGACCCAGTACTTC. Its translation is CASSFDVELFGTQYF.